This record looks at one T cell receptor beta chain sequence and its context. The germline gives CDR1 SEHNR, CDR2 FQNEAQ (reference sequence). This CDR3 contains 14 residues. The trim removed 2 bases at V and 7 bases at J, leaving 1 base unmatched. As originally analysed: Amplification from reference gene primers served as the basis for estimated nucleated cell counts. TCRdb keeps only in-frame clones here, not all; method: immunoSEQ multiplex PCR. Clone size and V and J calls were adopted from that table, with D and trimming inferred from the DNA. The sample carries 200,000 or so clones, 88% recorded once. This sample is part of a study of blood T cell repertoires in COVID-19. On the study more broadly: There were acute and convalescent COVID-19 samples, and they came from the United States, Italy and Spain. The cDNA or gDNA used as material had been derived from T cells, B-cell-depleted T cells, or PBMCs.

The source is an older man with active or convalescent COVID-19. Sample: peripheral blood. This chain connects TRBV7-9 to TRBJ1-6; the match to TRBD1 covers 8 bases. CDR3 sequence: CASSLQGANSPLHF. For the CDR3, the DNA is TGTGCCAGCAGCTTACAGGGGGCCAATTCACCCCTCCACTTT.